Listed below are T cell receptor beta chains from one sample, sequenced in a study of blood T cell repertoires in COVID-19. The assay was immunoSEQ multiplex PCR, and TCRdb's table has in-frame clones only and misses some. The data hold some 78,000 clones, with approximately 86% observed a single time. The sequenced sample was peripheral blood. The receptors stem from a man in his fifties with active or convalescent COVID-19. Each CDR3 is given with its conserved first and last residue. Each record gives: V gene, D gene, J gene, clone size, CDR3 DNA, CDR3 protein. D genes are given only for firm matches. Clone size appears in some rows only: once, few, many, or a class for an expanded clone.

v_call: TRBV9; d_call: TRBD1; j_call: TRBJ2-1; clone_size: -; cdr3_nt: TGTGCCAGCAGCGTAGGCCAGGGGGTGTATGAGCAGTTCTTC; cdr3_aa: CASSVGQGVYEQFF
v_call: TRBV5-1; d_call: TRBD1; j_call: TRBJ2-1; clone_size: -; cdr3_nt: TGCGCCAGCAGCTTGGGGGACAGGTCCCTTTGGCAGTTCTTC; cdr3_aa: CASSLGDRSLWQFF
v_call: TRBV10-3; d_call: TRBD2; j_call: TRBJ2-3; clone_size: -; cdr3_nt: TGTGCCATCAGTGGGGGACTAGCGGGGGGCAAGACAGATACGCAGTATTTT; cdr3_aa: CAISGGLAGGKTDTQYF
v_call: TRBV7-2; d_call: -; j_call: TRBJ2-5; clone_size: -; cdr3_nt: TGTGCCAGCAGATCACAGGGAGGGGGAGAGACCCAGTACTTC; cdr3_aa: CASRSQGGGETQYF
v_call: TRBV5-1; d_call: TRBD2; j_call: TRBJ2-5; clone_size: few; cdr3_nt: TGCGCCAGCCGGCGGGGGGATCAAGAGACCCAGTACTTC; cdr3_aa: CASRRGDQETQYF
v_call: TRBV12-3/TRBV12-4; d_call: -; j_call: TRBJ1-1; clone_size: -; cdr3_nt: TGTGCCAGCAGTTTCGCGGGCAACACTGAAGCTTTCTTT; cdr3_aa: CASSFAGNTEAFF
v_call: TRBV10-3; d_call: -; j_call: TRBJ1-2; clone_size: -; cdr3_nt: TGTGCCATCAGTGAGTTAGACAAATTGGACTATGGCTACACCTTC; cdr3_aa: CAISELDKLDYGYTF
v_call: TRBV6-5; d_call: TRBD1; j_call: TRBJ1-2; clone_size: -; cdr3_nt: TGTGCCAGCAGTTACAGGGGGCAGGGTGGCTACACCTTC; cdr3_aa: CASSYRGQGGYTF
v_call: TRBV19; d_call: TRBD1; j_call: TRBJ2-7; clone_size: -; cdr3_nt: TGTGCCAGTCGGAACTTACAGGGGAACCCCTACGAGCAGTACTTC; cdr3_aa: CASRNLQGNPYEQYF
v_call: TRBV11-2; d_call: -; j_call: TRBJ2-6; clone_size: -; cdr3_nt: TGTGCCAGCAGCGTCAACATGAACTCTGGGGCCAACGTCCTGACTTTC; cdr3_aa: CASSVNMNSGANVLTF
v_call: TRBV4-3; d_call: -; j_call: TRBJ1-6; clone_size: -; cdr3_nt: TGCGCCAGCAGCCAGTGGGGGCCGGAGAGTTCACCCCTCCACTTT; cdr3_aa: CASSQWGPESSPLHF
v_call: TRBV11-2; d_call: TRBD2; j_call: TRBJ2-5; clone_size: once; cdr3_nt: TGTGCCAGCAGCCCTGTCTCAGGACTAGTTTCGGAGACCCAGTACTTC; cdr3_aa: CASSPVSGLVSETQYF
v_call: TRBV5-6; d_call: -; j_call: TRBJ2-5; clone_size: -; cdr3_nt: TGTGCCAGCAGCTTAGTGGGCATGGAGACCCAGTACTTC; cdr3_aa: CASSLVGMETQYF
v_call: TRBV25-1; d_call: -; j_call: TRBJ2-3; clone_size: -; cdr3_nt: TGTGCCAGCAGCGGGGTGGTCCGCACAGATACGCAGTATTTT; cdr3_aa: CASSGVVRTDTQYF
v_call: TRBV7-2; d_call: TRBD2; j_call: TRBJ2-3; clone_size: -; cdr3_nt: TGTGCCAGCAGCAGACTAGCGGGGGGTAACACAGATACGCAGTATTTT; cdr3_aa: CASSRLAGGNTDTQYF
v_call: TRBV20-1; d_call: -; j_call: TRBJ1-1; clone_size: few; cdr3_nt: TGCAGTGCTAGTCGCCTTGCCGGGACTCAATCGTCTGAAGCTTTCTTT; cdr3_aa: CSASRLAGTQSSEAFF
v_call: TRBV19; d_call: TRBD2; j_call: TRBJ2-3; clone_size: -; cdr3_nt: TGTGCCAGTAGTAAGGCGGGGGGGGCAGGCACAGATACGCAGTATTTT; cdr3_aa: CASSKAGGAGTDTQYF